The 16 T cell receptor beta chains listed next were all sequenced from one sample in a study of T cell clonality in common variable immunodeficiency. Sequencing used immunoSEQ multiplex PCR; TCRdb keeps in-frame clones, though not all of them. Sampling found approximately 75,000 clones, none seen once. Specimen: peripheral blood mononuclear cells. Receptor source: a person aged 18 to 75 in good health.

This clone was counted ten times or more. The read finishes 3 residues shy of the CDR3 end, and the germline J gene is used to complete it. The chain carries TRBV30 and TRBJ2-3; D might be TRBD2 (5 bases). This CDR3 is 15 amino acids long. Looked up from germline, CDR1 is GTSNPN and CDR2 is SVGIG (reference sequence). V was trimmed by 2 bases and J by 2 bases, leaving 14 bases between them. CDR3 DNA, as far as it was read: TGTGCCTGGAGTAGGGTAGCGTCCAACACAGATACG. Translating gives CAWSRVASNTDT. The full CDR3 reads CAWSRVASNTDTQYF.

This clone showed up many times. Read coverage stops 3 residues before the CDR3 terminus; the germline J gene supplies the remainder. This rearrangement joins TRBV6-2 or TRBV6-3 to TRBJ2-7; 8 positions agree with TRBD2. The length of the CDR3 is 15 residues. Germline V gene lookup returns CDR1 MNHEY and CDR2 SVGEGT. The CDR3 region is CASGSYGRGIYEQYF. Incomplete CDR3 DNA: TGTGCGAGCGGGTCCTACGGGAGGGGAATTTACGAG.

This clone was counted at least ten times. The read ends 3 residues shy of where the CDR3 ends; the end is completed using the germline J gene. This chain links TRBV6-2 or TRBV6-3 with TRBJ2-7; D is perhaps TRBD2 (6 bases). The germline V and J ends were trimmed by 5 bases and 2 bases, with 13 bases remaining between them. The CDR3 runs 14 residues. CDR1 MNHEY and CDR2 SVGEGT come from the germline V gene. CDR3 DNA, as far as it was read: TGTGCCAGCAGTGACCCCCCGGGGGCCTACGAG. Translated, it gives CASSDPPGAYE. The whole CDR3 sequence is CASSDPPGAYEQYF.

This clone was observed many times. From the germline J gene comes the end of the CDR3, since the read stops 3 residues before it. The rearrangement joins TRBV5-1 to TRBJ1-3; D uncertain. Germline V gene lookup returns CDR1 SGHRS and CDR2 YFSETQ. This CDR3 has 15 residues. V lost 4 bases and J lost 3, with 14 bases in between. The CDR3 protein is CASSLTGSIGNTIYF. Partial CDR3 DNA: TGCGCCAGCAGCCTCACGGGGAGTATTGGAAACACC.

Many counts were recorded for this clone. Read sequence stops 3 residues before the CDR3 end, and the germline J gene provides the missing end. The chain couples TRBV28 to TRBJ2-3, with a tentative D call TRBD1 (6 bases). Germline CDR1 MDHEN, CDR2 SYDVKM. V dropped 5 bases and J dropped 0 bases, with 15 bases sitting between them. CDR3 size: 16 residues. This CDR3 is CASSHQDRPSTDTQYF. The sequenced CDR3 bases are TGTGCCAGCAGTCATCAGGACAGACCAAGCACAGATACG.

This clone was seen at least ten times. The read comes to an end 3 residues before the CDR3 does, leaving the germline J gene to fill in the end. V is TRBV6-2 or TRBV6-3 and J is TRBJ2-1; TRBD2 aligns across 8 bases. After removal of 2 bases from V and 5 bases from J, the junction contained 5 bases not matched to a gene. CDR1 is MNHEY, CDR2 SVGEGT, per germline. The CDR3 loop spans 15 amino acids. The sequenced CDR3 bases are TGTGCCAGCAGTTACCCTAGCGGGCAAAACAATGAG. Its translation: CASSYPSGQNNE. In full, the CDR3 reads CASSYPSGQNNEQFF.

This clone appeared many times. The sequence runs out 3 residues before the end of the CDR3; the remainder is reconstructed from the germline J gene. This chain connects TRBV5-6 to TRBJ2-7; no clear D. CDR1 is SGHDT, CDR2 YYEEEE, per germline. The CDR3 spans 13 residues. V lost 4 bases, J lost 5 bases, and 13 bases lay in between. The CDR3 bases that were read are TGTGCCAGCAGCGCTGCCGCCGCGAACGAG. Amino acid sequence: CASSAAAANE. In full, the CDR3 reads CASSAAAANEQYF.

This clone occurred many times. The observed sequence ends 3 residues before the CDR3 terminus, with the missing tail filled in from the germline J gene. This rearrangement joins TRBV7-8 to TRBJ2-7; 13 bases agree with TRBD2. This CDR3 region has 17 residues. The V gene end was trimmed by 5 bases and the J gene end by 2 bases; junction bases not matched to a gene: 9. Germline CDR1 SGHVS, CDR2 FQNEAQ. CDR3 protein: CASSPGLAGVLTYEQYF. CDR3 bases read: TGTGCCAGCAGCCCCGGACTAGCGGGGGTCCTGACCTACGAG. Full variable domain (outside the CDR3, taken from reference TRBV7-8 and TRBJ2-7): GAGVSQSPRYKVAKRGQDVALRCDPISGHVSLFWYQQALGQGPEFLTYFQNEAQLDKSGLPSDRFFAERPEGSVSTLKIQRTQQEDSAVYLCASSPGLAGVLTYEQYFGPGTRLTVT.

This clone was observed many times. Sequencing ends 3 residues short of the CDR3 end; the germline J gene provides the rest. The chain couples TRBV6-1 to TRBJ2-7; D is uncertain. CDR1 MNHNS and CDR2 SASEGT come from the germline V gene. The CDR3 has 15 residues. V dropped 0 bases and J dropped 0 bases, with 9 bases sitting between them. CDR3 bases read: TGTGCCAGCAGTGAAGCATCGGTTTCCTCCTACGAG. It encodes CASSEASVSSYE. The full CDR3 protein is CASSEASVSSYEQYF.

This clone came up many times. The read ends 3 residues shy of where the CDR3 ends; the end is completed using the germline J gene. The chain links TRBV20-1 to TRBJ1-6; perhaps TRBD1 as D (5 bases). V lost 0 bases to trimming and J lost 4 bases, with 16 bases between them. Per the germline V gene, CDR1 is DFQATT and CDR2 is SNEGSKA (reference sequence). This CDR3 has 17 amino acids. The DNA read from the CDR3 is TGCAGTGCTAGAGATCCCCAGGGTGCTAATTATAATTCACCC. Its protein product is CSARDPQGANYNSP. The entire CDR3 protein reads CSARDPQGANYNSPLHF.

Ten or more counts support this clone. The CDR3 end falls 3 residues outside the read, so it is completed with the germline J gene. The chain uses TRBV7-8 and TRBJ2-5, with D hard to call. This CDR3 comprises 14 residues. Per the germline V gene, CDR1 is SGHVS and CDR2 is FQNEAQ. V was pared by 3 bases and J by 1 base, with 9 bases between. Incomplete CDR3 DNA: TGTGCCAGCAGCTTCTCGCGGCCCCAAGAGACC. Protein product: CASSFSRPQET. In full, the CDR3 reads CASSFSRPQETQYF.

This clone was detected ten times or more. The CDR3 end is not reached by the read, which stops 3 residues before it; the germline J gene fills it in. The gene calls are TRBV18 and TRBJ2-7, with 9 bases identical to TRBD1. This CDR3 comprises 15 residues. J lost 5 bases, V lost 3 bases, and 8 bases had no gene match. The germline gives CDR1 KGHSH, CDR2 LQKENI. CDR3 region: CASSPSGTGLDEQYF. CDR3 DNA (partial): TGTGCCAGCTCACCTTCGGGGACAGGGTTGGACGAG. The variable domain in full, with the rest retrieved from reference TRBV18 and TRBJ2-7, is NAGVMQNPRHLVRRRGQEARLRCSPMKGHSHVYWYRQLPEEGLKFMVYLQKENIIDESGMPKERFSAEFPKEGPSILRIQQVVRGDSAAYFCASSPSGTGLDEQYFGPGTRLTVT.

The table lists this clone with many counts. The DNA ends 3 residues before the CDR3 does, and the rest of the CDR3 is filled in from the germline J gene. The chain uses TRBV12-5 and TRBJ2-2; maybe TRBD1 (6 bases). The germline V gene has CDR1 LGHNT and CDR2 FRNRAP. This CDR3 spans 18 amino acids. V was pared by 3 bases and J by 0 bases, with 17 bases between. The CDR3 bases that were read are TGTGCTAGTGGTTTTTCCATATCAAGACAGGCGAACACCGGGGAG. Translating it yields CASGFSISRQANTGE. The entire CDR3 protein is CASGFSISRQANTGELFF. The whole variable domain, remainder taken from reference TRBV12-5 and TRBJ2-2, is DARVTQTPRHKVTEMGQEVTMRCQPILGHNTVFWYRQTMMQGLELLAYFRNRAPLDDSGMPKDRFSAEMPDATLATLKIQPSEPRDSAVYFCASGFSISRQANTGELFFGEGSRLTVL.

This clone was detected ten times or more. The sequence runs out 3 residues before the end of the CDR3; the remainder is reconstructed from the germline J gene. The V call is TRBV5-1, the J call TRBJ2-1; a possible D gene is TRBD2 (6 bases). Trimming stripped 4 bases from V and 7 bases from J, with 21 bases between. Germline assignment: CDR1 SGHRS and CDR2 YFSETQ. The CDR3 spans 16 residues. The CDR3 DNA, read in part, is TGCGCCAGCAGCGCCTGGGTAGGGACTCGAGCTAATGAG. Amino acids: CASSAWVGTRANE. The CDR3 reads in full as CASSAWVGTRANEQFF. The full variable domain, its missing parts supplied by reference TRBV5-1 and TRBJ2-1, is KAGVTQTPRYLIKTRGQQVTLSCSPISGHRSVSWYQQTPGQGLQFLFEYFSETQRNKGNFPGRFSGRQFSNSRSEMNVSTLELGDSALYLCASSAWVGTRANEQFFGPGTRLTVL.

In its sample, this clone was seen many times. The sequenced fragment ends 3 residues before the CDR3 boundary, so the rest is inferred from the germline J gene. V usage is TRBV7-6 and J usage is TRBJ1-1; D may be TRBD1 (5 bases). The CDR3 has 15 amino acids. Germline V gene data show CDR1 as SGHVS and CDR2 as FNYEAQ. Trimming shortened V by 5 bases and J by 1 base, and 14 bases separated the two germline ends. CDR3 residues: CASSPPGGTNTEAFF. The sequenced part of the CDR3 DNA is TGTGCCAGCAGCCCCCCGGGGGGTACGAACACTGAA. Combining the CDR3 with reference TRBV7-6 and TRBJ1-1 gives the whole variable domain GAGVSQSPRYKVTKRGQDVALRCDPISGHVSLYWYRQALGQGPEFLTYFNYEAQQDKSGLPNDRFSAERPEGSISTLTIQRTEQRDSAMYRCASSPPGGTNTEAFFGQGTRLTVV.

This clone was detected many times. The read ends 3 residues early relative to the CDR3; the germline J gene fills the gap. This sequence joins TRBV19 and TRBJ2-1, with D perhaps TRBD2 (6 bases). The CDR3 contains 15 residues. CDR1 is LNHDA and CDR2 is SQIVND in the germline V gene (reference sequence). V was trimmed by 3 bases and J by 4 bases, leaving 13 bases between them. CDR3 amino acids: CASSIGGMLYNEQFF. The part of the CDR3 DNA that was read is TGTGCCAGTAGTATTGGGGGGATGCTGTACAATGAG.